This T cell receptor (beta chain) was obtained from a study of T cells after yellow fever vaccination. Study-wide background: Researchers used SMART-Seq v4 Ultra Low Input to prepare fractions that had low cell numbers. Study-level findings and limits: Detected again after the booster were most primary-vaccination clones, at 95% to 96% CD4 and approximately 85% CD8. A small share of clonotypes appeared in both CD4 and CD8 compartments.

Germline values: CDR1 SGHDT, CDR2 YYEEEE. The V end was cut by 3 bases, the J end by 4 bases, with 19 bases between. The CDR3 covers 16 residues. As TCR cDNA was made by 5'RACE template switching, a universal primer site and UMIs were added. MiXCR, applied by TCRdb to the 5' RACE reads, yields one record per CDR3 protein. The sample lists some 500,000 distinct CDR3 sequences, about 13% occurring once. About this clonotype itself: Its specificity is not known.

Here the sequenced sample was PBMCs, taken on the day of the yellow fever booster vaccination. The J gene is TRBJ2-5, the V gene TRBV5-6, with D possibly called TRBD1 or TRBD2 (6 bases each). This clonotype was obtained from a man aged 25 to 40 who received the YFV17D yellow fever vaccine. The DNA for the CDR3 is TGTGCCAGCAGCTACTATGGGACGGAGGGGGGAGAGACCCAGTACTTC. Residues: CASSYYGTEGGETQYF.